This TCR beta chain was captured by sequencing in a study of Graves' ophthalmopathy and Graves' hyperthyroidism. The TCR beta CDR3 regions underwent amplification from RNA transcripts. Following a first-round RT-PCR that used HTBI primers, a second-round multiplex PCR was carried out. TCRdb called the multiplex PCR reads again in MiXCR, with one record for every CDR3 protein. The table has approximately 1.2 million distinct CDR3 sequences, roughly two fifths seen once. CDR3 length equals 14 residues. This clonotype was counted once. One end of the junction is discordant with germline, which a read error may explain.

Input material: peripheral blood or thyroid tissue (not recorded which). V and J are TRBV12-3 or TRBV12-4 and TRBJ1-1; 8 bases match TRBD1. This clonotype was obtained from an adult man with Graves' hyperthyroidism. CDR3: CASSLTPDRAEVFF. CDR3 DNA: TGTGCCAGCAGTTTGACCCCGGACAGGGCTGAAGTTTTCTTT.